Presented here are 27 T cell receptor beta chains from one specimen sequenced in a study of cytomegalovirus exposure and HLA in healthy donors. The PCR employed 60 Vbeta primers together with 13 Jbeta primers. Using immunoSEQ multiplex PCR, the repertoire was profiled, and TCRdb retains in-frame clones only, with some absent. The sample contains approximately 120,000 clones, 77% of which appear only once. The material sequenced was PBMCs. These receptors all come from a woman aged 40 to 50 in good health and CMV-seropositive.

The J gene is TRBJ1-4, the V gene TRBV10-1, with TRBD1 as a possible D gene (6 bases). This CDR3 is 15 amino acids long. Trimming cost V 0 bases and J 5 bases, with 10 bases left between them. Per the germline V gene, CDR1 is WNHNN and CDR2 is SYGVQD (reference sequence). The CDR3 region has the DNA TGCGCCAGCAGTGAGTCGACAGGTGAGAATGAAAAACTGTTTTTT. Its protein is CASSESTGENEKLFF.

V gene TRBV6-4 combines with J gene TRBJ2-3; weak D call: TRBD2 (6 bases). The CDR3 consists of 14 residues. Per the germline V gene, CDR1 is MRHNA and CDR2 is SNTAGT. Trimming removed 4 bases at V and 0 bases at J, with 8 bases between. CDR3 coding DNA: TGTGCCAGCAGTGTTAGCGGAAGCACAGATACGCAGTATTTT. It specifies CASSVSGSTDTQYF.

V gene TRBV7-9 combines with J gene TRBJ1-6, with TRBD1 identical over 10 bases. The CDR3 consists of 14 residues. CDR1 is SEHNR, CDR2 FQNEAQ, per germline (reference sequence). The V gene end was trimmed by 5 bases and the J gene end by 7 bases; junction bases not matched to a gene: 2. Written as DNA, the CDR3 is TGTGCCAGCAGCATGGACAGGGGGAATTCACCCCTCCACTTT. It is translated as CASSMDRGNSPLHF.

V gene TRBV4-1 combines with J gene TRBJ1-2, with 7 nucleotides matching TRBD1. The germline CDR1 and CDR2 sequences are MGHRA and YSYEKL. Unmatched junction bases numbered 9, after V lost 1 base and J lost 1 base. The CDR3 totals 17 residues. The CDR3 reads CASSQVAQGGLNYGYTF. The CDR3, as DNA: TGCGCCAGCAGCCAAGTGGCTCAGGGGGGCCTTAACTATGGCTACACCTTC.

The V and J genes are TRBV29-1 and TRBJ2-6; D call uncertain. This CDR3 has 14 amino acids. Trimming removed 2 bases at V and 4 bases at J, with 9 bases between. Looked up from germline, CDR1 is SQVTM and CDR2 is ANQGSEA. The CDR3 region is CSVEKAAGANVLTF. Here the CDR3 DNA reads TGCAGCGTTGAAAAAGCTGCCGGGGCCAACGTCCTGACTTTC.

The chain is built from TRBV6-1 and TRBJ2-3, with 12 bases aligning to TRBD2. There are 17 residues in the CDR3. Germline CDR1 and CDR2: MNHNS and SASEGT. Germline trimming cut 6 bases from V and 2 bases from J; bases unmatched to any gene: 9. CDR3 DNA sequence: TGTGCCAGCAGAGAATTTACTAGCGGGAGGTACACAGATACGCAGTATTTT. As protein: CASREFTSGRYTDTQYF.

This sequence joins TRBV19 and TRBJ2-7; maybe TRBD1 (5 bases). Trimming took off 4 bases at V and 0 bases at J, with 10 bases between the two ends. Germline-derived CDR1 and CDR2 are LNHDA and SQIVND (reference sequence). The CDR3 is 14 amino acids. As DNA, the CDR3 is TGTGCCAGTAGTAGAGTGGACAACTCCTACGAGCAGTACTTC. Protein sequence: CASSRVDNSYEQYF.

This chain links TRBV5-4 with TRBJ1-1; D is ambiguous. This CDR3 spans 12 amino acids. V was shortened by 0 bases and J by 7 bases, with 7 bases between the two germline ends. CDR1 and CDR2 from the germline V gene are SGHNT and YYREEE (reference sequence). The CDR3 nucleotides read TGTGCCAGCAGCTTGGTGGCAGGTGAAGCTTTCTTT. Amino acids: CASSLVAGEAFF.

The CDR3 sequence is CASSLVLAGSTDTQYF. The CDR3 nucleotides are TGTGCCAGCAGCTTAGTTCTAGCGGGAAGCACAGATACGCAGTATTTT. The genes are TRBV11-2 and TRBJ2-3, with 9 nucleotides matching TRBD2. The CDR3 is 16 amino acids. CDR1 SGHAT and CDR2 FQNNGV come from the germline V gene. Trimming at V came to 1 base and at J to 0 bases, leaving 2 bases not matched to a gene.

The sample holds a few counts of this clone. J is TRBJ2-2 and V is TRBV4-1; TRBD2 aligns across 13 bases. Trimming cost V 3 bases and J 0 bases; bases outside gene matches: 1. CDR1 is MGHRA, CDR2 YSYEKL, per germline. The CDR3 covers 17 residues. CDR3 region: CASSQGLAGPNTGELFF. CDR3 in DNA: TGCGCCAGCAGCCAGGGACTAGCGGGACCGAACACCGGGGAGCTGTTTTTT.

The chain carries TRBV28 and TRBJ2-4, with 7 bases lining up with TRBD2. Germline V gives CDR1 MDHEN, CDR2 SYDVKM. The J segment lost 1 base and the V segment lost 4 bases, leaving 10 bases of the junction unmatched. The CDR3 consists of 17 residues. In nucleotides, the CDR3 is TGTGCCAGCAGTTCTCCCCGGGGAGGGGTGGCCAAAAACATTCAGTACTTC. The encoded protein is CASSSPRGGVAKNIQYF.

This clone was found once. This chain links TRBV7-9 with TRBJ2-5, with a possible D match to TRBD2 (6 bases). Deletions cut 5 bases from V and 1 base from J, with 14 bases between. Per the germline V gene, CDR1 is SEHNR and CDR2 is FQNEAQ (reference sequence). The length of the CDR3 is 15 residues. CDR3 residues: CASSPWTNLQETQYF. The CDR3 DNA sequence: TGTGCCAGCAGCCCCTGGACTAACCTCCAAGAGACCCAGTACTTC.

The rearrangement links TRBV15 to TRBJ2-7; possible D gene TRBD1, 5 bases. CDR3 size: 14 residues. Germline V gene data show CDR1 as LNHNV and CDR2 as YYDKDF (reference sequence). Between the trimmed V and J ends, which lost 0 bases and 1 base, there was a span of 7 bases. CDR3 protein: CATSREDISYEQYF. CDR3 nucleotide sequence: TGTGCCACCAGCAGAGAGGACATATCCTACGAGCAGTACTTC.

This clone has more than one count but fewer than ten. This chain joins TRBV5-4 and TRBJ2-7; D unclear. Looked up from germline, CDR1 is SGHNT and CDR2 is YYREEE (reference sequence). V was clipped by 4 bases and J by 7 bases, with 15 bases between them. CDR3 length: 13 amino acids. The CDR3 DNA reads as TGTGCCAGCAGCCGGTTTGATACGTGGGAGCAGTACTTC. The encoded protein is CASSRFDTWEQYF.

This rearrangement joins TRBV5-1 to TRBJ2-7, with 11 bases fitting TRBD2. Per the germline V gene, CDR1 is SGHRS and CDR2 is YFSETQ. The J segment lost 0 bases and the V segment lost 4 bases, leaving 6 bases of the junction unmatched. The CDR3 runs 16 residues. This CDR3 reads CASSPGLAGSSYEQYF. In DNA, the CDR3 is TGCGCCAGCAGCCCCGGACTAGCGGGCAGCTCCTACGAGCAGTACTTC.

This clone has a handful of counts. V usage is TRBV10-3 and J usage is TRBJ2-7; 8 nucleotides match TRBD2. The CDR3 sequence is 14 residues long. Unmatched junction bases numbered 12, after V lost 7 bases and J lost 7 bases. Germline loops: CDR1 ENHRY, CDR2 SYGVKD. CDR3 residues: CAITKKAGEEEQYF. DNA for the CDR3: TGTGCCATCACCAAGAAAGCGGGAGAGGAGGAGCAGTACTTC.

This chain connects TRBV15 to TRBJ2-7; 7 bases line up with TRBD1. Germline V CDR1 and CDR2: LNHNV, YYDKDF (reference sequence). CDR3 length: 14 amino acids. The V segment lost 3 bases and the J segment 5 bases; nucleotides outside the gene matches: 7. CDR3 bases: TGTGCCACCAGCAGGTTACAGGGGCTCAACGAGCAGTACTTC. It codes for CATSRLQGLNEQYF.

The V and J genes are TRBV19 and TRBJ1-1; D ambiguous. The CDR3 runs 13 residues. With 6 bases removed from V and 2 bases from J, the gap between germline ends came to 10 bases. Germline V gene sequence: CDR1 LNHDA, CDR2 SQIVND (reference sequence). Here the CDR3 reads CASRNQVNTEAFF. The DNA for the CDR3 is TGTGCCAGTAGGAATCAGGTTAACACTGAAGCTTTCTTT.

The gene calls are TRBV4-1 and TRBJ2-1; D gene ambiguous. Germline V gene sequence: CDR1 MGHRA, CDR2 YSYEKL. Trimming stripped 4 bases from V and 6 bases from J, with 13 bases between. The CDR3 is 14 residues long. In DNA, the CDR3 is TGCGCCAGCAGCCCGACGGGTAGCTCCAATGAGCAGTTCTTC. Protein: CASSPTGSSNEQFF.

The rearrangement links TRBV2 to TRBJ1-1, with 7 positions matching TRBD1. The CDR3 totals 14 residues. The germline V gene has CDR1 SNHLY and CDR2 FYNNEI. The V and J ends lost 4 bases and 3 bases, in that order; junction bases with no gene match: 5. The CDR3 spells CASSVRQGYTEAFF. Written as DNA, the CDR3 is TGTGCCAGCAGTGTACGACAGGGTTACACTGAAGCTTTCTTT.

The gene calls are TRBV20-1 and TRBJ2-5, with D unresolved. The CDR3 spans 11 residues. Trimming pared 0 bases from V and 5 bases from J, leaving 4 bases between. The germline gives CDR1 DFQATT, CDR2 SNEGSKA (reference sequence). The CDR3 region is CSARDIETQYF. CDR3 bases: TGCAGTGCTAGAGATATTGAGACCCAGTACTTC.

This chain joins TRBV7-9 and TRBJ1-5, with 7 nucleotides matching TRBD1. V shed 3 bases and J 6 bases; nucleotides not matched to a gene: 2. Germline CDR1 SEHNR, CDR2 FQNEAQ (reference sequence). CDR3 size: 13 residues. The chain's CDR3 is CASSLGTAQPQHF. The CDR3 DNA is TGTGCCAGCAGCTTGGGGACAGCTCAGCCCCAGCATTTT.

This clone is a singleton in its sample. One end of the junction is discordant with germline, which a read error may explain. The rearrangement joins TRBV19 to TRBJ1-3; 7 nucleotides agree with TRBD1. CDR3 length: 16 amino acids. CDR1 and CDR2 from the germline V gene are LNHDA and SQIVND (reference sequence). CDR3: CASSRQGPRSGNTTYF. The CDR3 nucleotides are TGTGCCAGTAGCCGACAGGGACCCCGCTCTGGAAACACCACATATTTT.

The genes are TRBV5-1 and TRBJ2-7, with 7 bases that match TRBD1. Per the germline V gene, CDR1 is SGHRS and CDR2 is YFSETQ. V was pared by 4 bases and J by 2 bases, with 9 bases of the junction left unmatched. The CDR3 covers 15 residues. CDR3 bases: TGCGCCAGCAGCGTTTCGACACAGGGGACCTACGAGCAGTACTTC. Encoded protein: CASSVSTQGTYEQYF.

This sequence joins TRBV7-8 and TRBJ1-3; TRBD1 matches at 7 bases. J lost 1 base, V lost 3 bases, and 0 bases had no gene match. The germline V gene has CDR1 SGHVS and CDR2 FQNEAQ. This CDR3 region has 14 residues. The CDR3 loop reads CASSLTGSGNTIYF. CDR3 bases: TGTGCCAGCAGCTTGACAGGGTCTGGAAACACCATATATTTT.

The genes are TRBV10-1 and TRBJ2-3; D is perhaps TRBD1 (6 bases). The CDR3 totals 15 residues. The V and J ends lost 0 bases and 5 bases respectively, with 12 bases between them. The germline V gene encodes CDR1 WNHNN and CDR2 SYGVQD (reference sequence). CDR3 bases: TGCGCCAGCAGTGAGTCGGGGACAAAGGGAGATACGCAGTATTTT. Translation: CASSESGTKGDTQYF.

V usage is TRBV4-1 and J usage is TRBJ2-1; 10 bases agree with TRBD2. From germline, CDR1 is MGHRA and CDR2 YSYEKL. The CDR3 contains 16 residues. Germline trimming cut 1 base from V and 7 bases from J; bases unmatched to any gene: 7. The CDR3 here is CASSQVFLAGANEQFF. DNA for the CDR3: TGCGCCAGCAGCCAAGTGTTTCTAGCGGGAGCAAATGAGCAGTTCTTC.